This T cell receptor (beta chain) comes out of a study of blood T cell repertoires in COVID-19. Study background: Donors in the United States, Italy and Spain gave samples during acute or convalescent COVID-19. PBMCs, B-cell-depleted T cells, or T cells were the source of the cDNA or gDNA that made up the material.

Between the trimmed V and J ends, which lost 5 bases and 2 bases, there was a span of 13 bases. The CDR3 runs 13 residues. Germline CDR1 and CDR2: GTSNPN and SVGIG (reference sequence). Authors' analysis steps: Researchers report that nucleated cell counts were estimated from reference gene primer amplification. Here immunoSEQ multiplex PCR was the method, and the copy in TCRdb shows in-frame clones only, minus some. V and J calls and clone size follow that table, whereas D and trimming were derived from the DNA. The table lists 50,000 to 55,000 clones, around nine tenths of them singletons. The sequence was collected from a man aged 45 to 65 with acute or convalescent COVID-19. Sequenced input: peripheral blood. The chain recombines TRBV30 with TRBJ2-7, with D perhaps TRBD1 (6 bases). In DNA form, the CDR3 reads TGTGCCTGGTGTACCGGGACACCCTACGAGCAGTACTTC. The encoded protein is CAWCTGTPYEQYF.